The clone carrying this TCR beta chain has a count of ten or more. Its antigen remains unidentified. This record comes from a study of Graves' ophthalmopathy and Graves' hyperthyroidism. Study-wide background: The authors collected peripheral blood at initial diagnosis, before any treatment. Study-wide results and caveats: Blood shared most expanded thyroid clonotypes above 0.001 frequency.

Exclusion criteria comprised other autoimmune diseases, uncontrolled infections, pregnancy or lactation in patients. The PBMC fraction was derived from more than 8 ml of fresh peripheral blood. The CDR3 totals 16 residues. Germline values: CDR1 ENHRY, CDR2 SYGVKD. Unmatched junction bases numbered 6, after V lost 2 bases and J lost 2 bases. Researchers took RNA transcripts and amplified TCR beta CDR3 regions from them. Following a first-round RT-PCR that used HTBI primers, a second-round multiplex PCR was carried out. TCRdb used MiXCR to reprocess the multiplex PCR reads, holding one entry per CDR3 protein. This table has 200,000 to 250,000 distinct CDR3 sequences, about 22% appearing once.

The clonotype comes from a woman in her 50s with Graves' ophthalmopathy. Sample: peripheral blood. The chain combines TRBV10-3 with TRBJ1-3, with TRBD1 identical over 7 bases. CDR3 bases: TGTGCCATCAGTGAGGCAACAGGGGTCACTGGAAACACCATATATTTT. Encoded protein: CAISEATGVTGNTIYF.